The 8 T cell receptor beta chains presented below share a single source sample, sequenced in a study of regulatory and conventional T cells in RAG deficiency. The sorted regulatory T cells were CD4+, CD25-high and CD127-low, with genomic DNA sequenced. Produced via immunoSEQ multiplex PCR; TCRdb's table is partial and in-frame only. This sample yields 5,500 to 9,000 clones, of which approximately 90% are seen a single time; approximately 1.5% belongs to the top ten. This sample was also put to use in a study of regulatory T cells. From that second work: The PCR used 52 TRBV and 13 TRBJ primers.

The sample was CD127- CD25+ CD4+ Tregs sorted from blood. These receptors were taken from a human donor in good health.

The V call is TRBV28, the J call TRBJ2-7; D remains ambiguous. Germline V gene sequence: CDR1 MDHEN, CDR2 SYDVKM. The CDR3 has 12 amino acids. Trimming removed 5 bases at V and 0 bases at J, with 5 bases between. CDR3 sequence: CASSGSSYEQYF. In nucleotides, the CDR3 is TGTGCCAGCAGTGGCTCCTCCTACGAGCAGTACTTC. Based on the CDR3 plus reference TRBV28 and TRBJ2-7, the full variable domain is DVKVTQSSRYLVKRTGEKVFLECVQDMDHENMFWYRQDPGLGLRLIYFSYDVKMKEKGDIPEGYSVSREKKERFSLILESASTNQTSMYLCASSGSSYEQYFGPGTRLTVT.

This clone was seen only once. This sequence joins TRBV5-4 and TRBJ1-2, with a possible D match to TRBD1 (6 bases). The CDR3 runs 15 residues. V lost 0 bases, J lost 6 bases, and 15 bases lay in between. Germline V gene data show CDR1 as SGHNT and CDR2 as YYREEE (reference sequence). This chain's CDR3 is CASSLVRQASDGYTF. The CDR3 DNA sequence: TGTGCCAGCAGCTTGGTGAGACAGGCGTCCGATGGCTACACCTTC.

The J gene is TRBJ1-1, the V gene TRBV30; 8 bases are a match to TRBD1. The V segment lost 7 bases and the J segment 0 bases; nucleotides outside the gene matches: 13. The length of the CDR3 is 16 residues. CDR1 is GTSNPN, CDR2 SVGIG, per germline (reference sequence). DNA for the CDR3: TGTGCCTACAACGGACAGGGAGGTCGCTTGAACACTGAAGCTTTCTTT. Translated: CAYNGQGGRLNTEAFF.

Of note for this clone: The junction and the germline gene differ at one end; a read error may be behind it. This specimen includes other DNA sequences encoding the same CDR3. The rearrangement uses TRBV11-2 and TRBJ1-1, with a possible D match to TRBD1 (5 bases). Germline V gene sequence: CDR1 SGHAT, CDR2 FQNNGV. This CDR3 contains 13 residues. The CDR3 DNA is TGTGCCAGCAGCTTAACAGACAGCACTGAAGCTTTTTTT. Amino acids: CASSLTDSTEAFF.

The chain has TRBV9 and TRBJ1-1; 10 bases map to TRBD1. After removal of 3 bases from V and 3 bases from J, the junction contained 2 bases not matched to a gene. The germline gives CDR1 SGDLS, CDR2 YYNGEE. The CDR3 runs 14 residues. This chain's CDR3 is CASSADRGDTEAFF. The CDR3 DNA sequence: TGTGCCAGCAGCGCGGACAGGGGGGACACTGAAGCTTTCTTT.

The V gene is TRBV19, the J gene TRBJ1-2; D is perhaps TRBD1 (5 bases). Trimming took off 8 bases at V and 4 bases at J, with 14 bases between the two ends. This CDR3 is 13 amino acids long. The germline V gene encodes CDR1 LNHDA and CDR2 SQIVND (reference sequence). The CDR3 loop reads CASRLQDTYGYTF. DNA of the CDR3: TGTGCCAGTCGCCTCCAGGACACCTATGGCTACACCTTC.

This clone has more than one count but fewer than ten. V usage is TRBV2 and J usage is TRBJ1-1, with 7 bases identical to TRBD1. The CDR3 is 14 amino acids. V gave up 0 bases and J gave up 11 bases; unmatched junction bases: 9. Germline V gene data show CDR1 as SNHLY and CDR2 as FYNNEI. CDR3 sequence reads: CASSEARIHRGAFF. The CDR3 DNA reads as TGTGCCAGCAGTGAAGCGAGGATCCACAGGGGCGCTTTCTTT.

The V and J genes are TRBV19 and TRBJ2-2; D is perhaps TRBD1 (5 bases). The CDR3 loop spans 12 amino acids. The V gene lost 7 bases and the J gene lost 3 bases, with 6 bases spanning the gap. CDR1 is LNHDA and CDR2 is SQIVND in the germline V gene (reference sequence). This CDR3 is CASNRYTGELFF. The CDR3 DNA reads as TGTGCCAGTAACAGGTACACCGGGGAGCTGTTTTTT.